The rows below give T cell receptor beta chains drawn from one sample of a study of CD8 T cells in ankylosing spondylitis. TCRdb redid the calling of the 5' RACE reads with MiXCR, one entry per CDR3 protein. The sample carries hundreds of thousands of distinct CDR3 sequences, about 20% recorded once. The sequenced material came from blood, either unsorted or a sorted T cell fraction (not recorded which). Receptors were obtained from a female donor with ankylosing spondylitis or in good health (not recorded which). The CDR3 runs from the conserved cysteine through the conserved F or W. A D gene is named only where the DNA matches it firmly. Part of the rows lack a size; the others show once, few, many or a class for expanded clones.

clone size: .
V gene: TRBV28
J gene: TRBJ2-5
CDR3 length: 15
D gene: TRBD1
CDR3 protein: CASSSPQGWQETQYF
CDR3 DNA: TGTGCCAGCAGTTCCCCACAGGGGTGGCAAGAGACCCAGTACTTC

clone size: many
V gene: TRBV7-2
J gene: TRBJ2-6
CDR3 length: 17
D gene: .
CDR3 protein: CASRSDRVVSGANVLTF
CDR3 DNA: TGTGCCAGCAGGTCAGACAGAGTCGTCTCTGGGGCCAACGTCCTGACTTTC

clone size: .
V gene: TRBV6-4
J gene: TRBJ2-1
CDR3 length: 15
D gene: .
CDR3 protein: CASSDSRGSYNEQFF
CDR3 DNA: TGTGCCAGCAGTGACTCGAGGGGTTCCTACAATGAGCAGTTCTTC

clone size: few
V gene: TRBV12-3/TRBV12-4
J gene: TRBJ2-3
CDR3 length: 12
D gene: TRBD2
CDR3 protein: CASSRTSEAQYF
CDR3 DNA: TGTGCCAGCAGTCGGACTAGTGAGGCGCAGTATTTT

clone size: many
V gene: TRBV7-9
J gene: TRBJ2-5
CDR3 length: 14
D gene: .
CDR3 protein: CASSLAREQETQYF
CDR3 DNA: TGTGCCAGCAGTTTAGCCAGGGAACAAGAGACCCAGTACTTC

clone size: few
V gene: TRBV7-2
J gene: TRBJ2-4
CDR3 length: 14
D gene: TRBD1
CDR3 protein: CASSLGTGGNIQYF
CDR3 DNA: TGTGCCAGCAGCCTAGGGACAGGGGGAAACATTCAGTACTTC

clone size: .
V gene: TRBV7-2
J gene: TRBJ2-7
CDR3 length: 12
D gene: .
CDR3 protein: CASSPASYEQYF
CDR3 DNA: TGTGCCAGCAGCCCCGCTTCCTACGAGCAGTACTTC

clone size: .
V gene: TRBV12-3/TRBV12-4
J gene: TRBJ2-7
CDR3 length: 16
D gene: TRBD2
CDR3 protein: CASSFGLAGLSYEQYF
CDR3 DNA: TGTGCCAGCAGTTTTGGACTAGCGGGGCTCTCCTACGAGCAGTACTTC

clone size: .
V gene: TRBV12-3/TRBV12-4
J gene: TRBJ2-4
CDR3 length: 15
D gene: .
CDR3 protein: CASSFDGARGDIQYF
CDR3 DNA: TGTGCCAGCAGTTTTGATGGGGCCAGGGGAGACATTCAGTACTTC

clone size: .
V gene: TRBV7-2
J gene: TRBJ1-6
CDR3 length: 14
D gene: .
CDR3 protein: CASSLEFYNSPLHF
CDR3 DNA: TGTGCCAGCAGCTTAGAGTTTTACAATTCACCCCTCCACTTT

clone size: .
V gene: TRBV20-1
J gene: TRBJ2-7
CDR3 length: 15
D gene: .
CDR3 protein: CSARDRLVSAYEQYF
CDR3 DNA: TGCAGTGCTAGAGATAGACTAGTTTCTGCGTACGAGCAGTACTTC

clone size: few
V gene: TRBV30
J gene: TRBJ1-6
CDR3 length: 15
D gene: TRBD1
CDR3 protein: CAWSVGGGAGSPLHF
CDR3 DNA: TGTGCCTGGAGTGTTGGAGGGGGCGCGGGTTCACCCCTCCACTTT

clone size: .
V gene: TRBV25-1
J gene: TRBJ2-1
CDR3 length: 16
D gene: TRBD1
CDR3 protein: CASRGVGQGAYNEQFF
CDR3 DNA: TGTGCCAGCAGAGGCGTAGGACAGGGGGCCTACAATGAGCAGTTCTTC

clone size: .
V gene: TRBV12-3/TRBV12-4
J gene: TRBJ2-7
CDR3 length: 16
D gene: .
CDR3 protein: CASSSTGREEYYEQYF
CDR3 DNA: TGTGCCAGCAGTTCCACGGGGCGCGAAGAGTACTACGAGCAGTACTTC

clone size: .
V gene: TRBV11-2
J gene: TRBJ1-5
CDR3 length: 18
D gene: .
CDR3 protein: CASSTGTKEGTYNQPQHF
CDR3 DNA: TGTGCCAGCAGCACAGGGACCAAGGAGGGAACCTACAATCAGCCCCAGCATTTT

clone size: many
V gene: TRBV7-8
J gene: TRBJ2-1
CDR3 length: 14
D gene: TRBD2
CDR3 protein: CASSLGRLAREQFF
CDR3 DNA: TGTGCCAGCAGCTTGGGCCGACTAGCCCGTGAGCAGTTCTTC

clone size: few
V gene: TRBV14
J gene: TRBJ2-1
CDR3 length: 14
D gene: .
CDR3 protein: CASSQERGGVEQFF
CDR3 DNA: TGTGCCAGCAGCCAAGAAAGAGGTGGGGTTGAGCAGTTCTTC

clone size: .
V gene: TRBV25-1
J gene: TRBJ2-1
CDR3 length: 13
D gene: .
CDR3 protein: CASTPPIYNEQFF
CDR3 DNA: TGTGCCAGCACCCCCCCCATTTACAATGAGCAGTTCTTC

clone size: once
V gene: TRBV28
J gene: TRBJ1-1
CDR3 length: 15
D gene: TRBD1
CDR3 protein: CASGSYRGLNTEAFF
CDR3 DNA: TGTGCCAGCGGATCATACAGGGGTTTGAACACTGAAGCTTTCTTT

clone size: .
V gene: TRBV12-3/TRBV12-4
J gene: TRBJ2-7
CDR3 length: 14
D gene: .
CDR3 protein: CASSLNRLTYEQYF
CDR3 DNA: TGTGCCAGCAGTTTGAATAGGCTGACCTACGAGCAGTACTTC

clone size: .
V gene: TRBV10-3
J gene: TRBJ2-3
CDR3 length: 13
D gene: .
CDR3 protein: CAIRTDSTDTQYF
CDR3 DNA: TGTGCCATCCGGACAGACAGCACAGATACGCAGTATTTT

clone size: many
V gene: TRBV12-3/TRBV12-4
J gene: TRBJ2-1
CDR3 length: 15
D gene: .
CDR3 protein: CASSPRLERGNEQFF
CDR3 DNA: TGTGCCAGCAGTCCCAGACTAGAAAGGGGGAATGAGCAGTTCTTC

clone size: few
V gene: TRBV3-1
J gene: TRBJ2-1
CDR3 length: 13
D gene: .
CDR3 protein: CASSQVRGHEQFF
CDR3 DNA: TGTGCCAGCAGCCAGGTCCGGGGCCATGAGCAGTTCTTC

clone size: .
V gene: TRBV10-3
J gene: TRBJ1-4
CDR3 length: 15
D gene: .
CDR3 protein: CAISGAYATNEKLFF
CDR3 DNA: TGTGCCATCAGTGGGGCCTATGCAACTAATGAAAAACTGTTTTTT

clone size: few
V gene: TRBV12-3/TRBV12-4
J gene: TRBJ1-2
CDR3 length: 16
D gene: TRBD1
CDR3 protein: CASSVTGWGANYGYTF
CDR3 DNA: TGTGCCAGCAGTGTGACAGGGTGGGGAGCTAACTATGGCTACACCTTC

clone size: .
V gene: TRBV6-1
J gene: TRBJ1-2
CDR3 length: 16
D gene: .
CDR3 protein: CASSLTDAIGGYGYTF
CDR3 DNA: TGTGCCAGCAGTCTAACGGACGCGATCGGAGGTTATGGCTACACCTTC

clone size: .
V gene: TRBV5-1
J gene: TRBJ2-4
CDR3 length: 16
D gene: .
CDR3 protein: CASSLVTGTSKNIQYF
CDR3 DNA: TGCGCCAGCAGCTTGGTGACCGGGACATCGAAAAACATTCAGTACTTC